Listed below are T cell receptor beta chains from one sample, sequenced in a study of T cell responses to AZD1222 COVID-19 vaccine. Sequencing was performed with immunoSEQ multiplex PCR; in TCRdb, only in-frame clones are kept and a portion is missing. The sample holds about 120,000 clones, 85% to 90% seen once. Sample: peripheral blood, taken on day 0 of AZD1222 vaccination. The receptors shown here come from an adult in good health. The CDR3 runs from the conserved cysteine through the conserved F or W. Fields, in order: V gene, CDR3 protein.

>TRBV4-3
CASSQDRWTGEALQKIGETQYF
>TRBV11-2
CASSLWRVESYTF
>TRBV11-3
CASSIGLAADTQYF
>TRBV7-2
CASSPPRRDRGNTIYF
>TRBV9
CAIWDRVYSNQPQHF
>TRBV9
CASSVAGGDEQYF
>TRBV19
CASSGRYSEAFF
>TRBV29-1
CSPDPRQGPPGNTIYF
>TRBV24-1
CATSEAGDDYGYTF
>TRBV28
CASSRGPGQPQHF
>TRBV7-2
CASSFAPNTEAFF
>TRBV19
CASSIGLAGSSNTGELFF
>TRBV9
CASGTANQPQHF
>TRBV27
CASSPHLGTGVSYEQYF
>TRBV5-8
CASSSPTGGYSEQFF
>TRBV18
CASSPGTADYEQYF
>TRBV7-2
CACKGSSPNYGYTF
>TRBV4-1
CASSLPQGSADTQYF
>TRBV5-1
CASSLAGDRFYEQYF
>TRBV5-4
CASSLLEGGTDTQYF
>TRBV7-2
CASSLAPGGYETQYF
>TRBV7-9
CASSLVSEDLGYGYTF
>TRBV7-8
CASSLAREGWKGSPLHF
>TRBV19
CASSPGAFSNQPQHF